Below, 7 T cell receptor beta chains from the same sample are listed, as sequenced in a study of response to subunit inactivated influenza vaccine. MiXCR was run by TCRdb on the RT-PCR reads, yielding one entry per CDR3 protein. The table lists a few hundred thousand distinct CDR3 sequences, approximately 10% of them singletons, with 11% in the top ten. The same specimen was also included in a second study, on T cells expressing NK-cell markers. Per that paper: 5'RACE template switching built TCR beta cDNA with unique molecular identifiers.

The source material was PBMCs from blood, sampled on the day of vaccination. The receptors here all came from a man in his forties or fifties who received an inactivated influenza vaccine.

V gene TRBV20-1 combines with J gene TRBJ2-6; D call uncertain. CDR1 and CDR2 (germline): DFQATT, SNEGSKA (reference sequence). The CDR3 has 15 amino acids. The V gene lost 4 bases and the J gene lost 0 bases, with 10 bases spanning the gap. CDR3 sequence: CSAKGTHSGANVLTF. CDR3 nucleotides: TGCAGTGCTAAGGGCACACACTCTGGGGCCAACGTCCTGACTTTC.

The chain joins TRBV20-1 to TRBJ2-1; 15 nucleotides match TRBD2. With 7 bases clipped from V and 0 bases from J, the junction kept 10 bases outside the gene matches. CDR3 size: 18 residues. Germline loops: CDR1 DFQATT, CDR2 SNEGSKA (reference sequence). In nucleotides, the CDR3 is TGCAGTGTGTCCGGGACTAGCGGGAGGCTGCTCTCCTACAATGAGCAGTTCTTC. Translating it yields CSVSGTSGRLLSYNEQFF.

This chain links TRBV12-3 or TRBV12-4 with TRBJ2-7, with 7 bases matching TRBD1. Germline trimming cut 5 bases from V and 6 bases from J; bases unmatched to any gene: 7. This CDR3 comprises 13 residues. The CDR3 DNA reads as TGTGCCAGCAGTCTCGACAGGGCCACCGAGCAGTACTTC. Translating it yields CASSLDRATEQYF.

This clonotype has just a few counts. The chain carries TRBV27 and TRBJ2-1, with 7 bases aligning to TRBD1. CDR1 MNHEY and CDR2 SMNVEV come from the germline V gene (reference sequence). The V and J ends lost 6 bases and 6 bases, in that order; junction bases with no gene match: 5. The CDR3 totals 13 residues. This CDR3 is CASSVRQGNEQFF. Here the CDR3 DNA reads TGTGCCAGCAGCGTTAGACAGGGCAATGAGCAGTTCTTC.

In this sample, this clonotype turned up a few times. The chain joins TRBV5-1 to TRBJ1-4, with 7 bases lining up with TRBD1. With 0 bases clipped from V and 6 bases from J, the junction kept 5 bases outside the gene matches. This CDR3 region has 15 residues. Germline V gene data show CDR1 as SGHRS and CDR2 as YFSETQ. Here the CDR3 reads CASSLEGQTYEKLFF. DNA for the CDR3: TGCGCCAGCAGCTTGGAGGGACAGACTTATGAAAAACTGTTTTTT.

Ten or more counts support this clonotype. CDR3: CASSDQGGRTDTQYF. CDR3 in DNA: TGTGCCAGCAGTGATCAGGGAGGGCGCACAGATACGCAGTATTTT. V usage is TRBV25-1 and J usage is TRBJ2-3; 7 bases are a match to TRBD2. Germline CDR1 MGHDK, CDR2 SYGVNS. CDR3 length: 15 residues. Trimming removed 3 bases from V and 1 base from J; junction bases left unmatched: 4. Based on the CDR3 plus reference TRBV25-1 and TRBJ2-3, the full variable domain is EADIYQTPRYLVIGTGKKITLECSQTMGHDKMYWYQQDPGMELHLIHYSYGVNSTEKGDLSSESTVSRIRTEHFPLTLESARPSHTSQYLCASSDQGGRTDTQYFGPGTRLTVL.

V usage is TRBV15 and J usage is TRBJ2-7; 9 bases are shared with TRBD2. V was clipped by 0 bases and J by 3 bases; unmatched bases: 3. Germline CDR1 is LNHNV and CDR2 is YYDKDF (reference sequence). This CDR3 has 15 residues. The CDR3 coding sequence is TGTGCCACCAGCAGAGAGGGTAGCGGGAGCTACGAGCAGTACTTC. Residues: CATSREGSGSYEQYF. Looking up the rest from reference TRBV15 and TRBJ2-7 gives the full variable domain: DAMVIQNPRYQVTQFGKPVTLSCSQTLNHNVMYWYQQKSSQAPKLLFHYYDKDFNNEADTPDNFQSRRPNTSFCFLDIRSPGLGDTAMYLCATSREGSGSYEQYFGPGTRLTVT.